Listed here are 7 T cell receptor beta chains from one sample, sequenced in a study of shared clonotypes between healthy human individuals. Here immunoSEQ multiplex PCR was the method, and the copy in TCRdb shows in-frame clones only, minus some. The sample includes 300,000 or so clones, approximately 74% of them seen just once. Material: memory CD4+ T cells sorted from blood. Regarding subset: CD45RA-negative fraction. Receptors originate from a man aged 30-40 years in good health.

V and J are TRBV5-1 and TRBJ2-7, with 8 bases that match TRBD1. V trimming: 4 bases; J trimming: 3 bases; junction bases outside the gene matches: 9. This CDR3 comprises 15 residues. Germline V gives CDR1 SGHRS, CDR2 YFSETQ. CDR3: CASSPGTGLLYEQYF. CDR3 DNA: TGCGCCAGCAGCCCTGGGACAGGCCTACTCTACGAGCAGTACTTC.

This clone was observed at least ten times. CDR3 sequence: CASSLDRGPSEEQYF. CDR3 sequence (DNA): TGTGCCAGCAGCCTCGACAGGGGGCCCAGTGAAGAGCAGTACTTC. The chain links TRBV7-2 to TRBJ2-7, with 10 bases identical to TRBD1. V shed 5 bases and J 7 bases; nucleotides not matched to a gene: 11. In germline, CDR1 is SGHTA, CDR2 FQGNSA. The CDR3 loop spans 15 amino acids.

Ten or more counts support this clone. DNA of the CDR3: TGTGCCAGCAGCCTAACGGGACGGACCACAGATACGCAGTATTTT. This sequence encodes CASSLTGRTTDTQYF. The gene calls are TRBV7-2 and TRBJ2-3, with D perhaps TRBD1 or TRBD2 (5 bases each). Germline V gene lookup returns CDR1 SGHTA and CDR2 FQGNSA. Trimming pared 5 bases from V and 2 bases from J, leaving 14 bases between. This CDR3 region has 15 residues.

The J gene is TRBJ2-1, the V gene TRBV5-5, with 9 bases matching TRBD2. The germline V gene has CDR1 SGHKS and CDR2 YYEKEE (reference sequence). This CDR3 is 15 amino acids long. Germline trimming cut 0 bases from V and 7 bases from J; bases unmatched to any gene: 5. The CDR3 here is CASSLVAGGPNEQFF. The CDR3 DNA follows: TGTGCCAGCAGCTTGGTCGCGGGAGGGCCAAATGAGCAGTTCTTC. Full variable domain (rest looked up from reference TRBV5-5 and TRBJ2-1): DAGVTQSPTHLIKTRGQQVTLRCSPISGHKSVSWYQQVLGQGPQFIFQYYEKEERGRGNFPDRFSARQFPNYSSELNVNALLLGDSALYLCASSLVAGGPNEQFFGPGTRLTVL.

This rearrangement joins TRBV30 to TRBJ2-5, with a weak D call TRBD2 (6 bases). V gave up 2 bases and J gave up 4 bases, with 17 bases separating them. Looked up from germline, CDR1 is GTSNPN and CDR2 is SVGIG (reference sequence). There are 15 residues in the CDR3. The CDR3 DNA reads TGTGCCTGGAGTTCTACCGGGACTCGGGGAGAGACCCAGTACTTC. Its protein is CAWSSTGTRGETQYF.

This rearrangement joins TRBV6-6 to TRBJ1-1; D ambiguous. Trimming took 6 bases from V and 1 from J, leaving 6 bases between them. CDR3 length equals 12 residues. Germline V lookup: CDR1 MNHNY, CDR2 SVGAGI (reference sequence). CDR3 DNA: TGTGCCAGCAGGGGCGCGAACACTGAAGCTTTCTTT. This codes for CASRGANTEAFF.

The rearrangement links TRBV9 to TRBJ1-3; 7 positions agree with TRBD1. Trimming took 0 bases from V and 3 from J; bases not matched to a gene: 3. The CDR3 has 15 amino acids. Germline V CDR1 and CDR2: SGDLS, YYNGEE. The CDR3 coding sequence is TGTGCCAGCAGCGTAGACACAGGGGTTGGAAACACCATATATTTT. Translation gives CASSVDTGVGNTIYF.